This T cell receptor beta chain was identified during a study of identifying expanded T cells in peripheral blood. General study findings and limits: Over two and four weeks, about 17 and 20 clones changed, versus approximately 1.1 between replicates. Across healthy donors, higher total template counts meant significantly greater approximately two-week count variance.

Of note for this clone: Its cognate antigen is unknown.

Measured with immunoSEQ multiplex PCR; TCRdb has only the in-frame clones, and not every one. The sample holds about 91,000 clones, around nine tenths seen once. During the collection period, no donor immune events like infections were recorded. The CDR3 contains 18 residues. The germline V gene encodes CDR1 LGHNT and CDR2 FRNRAP. V gave up 1 base and J gave up 0 bases; unmatched junction bases: 7. Sequencing input: blood. V and J are TRBV12-5 and TRBJ2-1; 9 bases align to TRBD2. This clonotype was sampled from a person aged 18 to 70 in good health. The CDR3 loop reads CASGLGLAGRISYNEQFF. The CDR3, as DNA: TGTGCTAGTGGTTTGGGGCTAGCGGGAAGGATCTCCTACAATGAGCAGTTCTTC.